This T cell receptor (beta chain) was documented in a study of human T cells and chemical hapten exposure. The wider study: Alopecia universalis, totalis or areata was present in patients who were mostly female. Per-sample TCR yields varied mainly from small pooled library volume differences.

Ten or more counts support this clonotype. Its antigen remains unknown. The sample's time point: patch test 1, 2 weeks after DPC sensitization. Described treatment: therapeutic diphenylcyclopropenone sensitization with weekly scalp DPC. General study results and limits: Expanded TCRs created a significantly greater count of big CDR3 similarity clusters than controls did.

TCRdb reanalysed the RACE reads using MiXCR and keeps one entry per CDR3 protein. The sample consists of 300,000 to 350,000 distinct CDR3 sequences, roughly 6.9% of them appearing once. The V gene lost 1 base and the J gene lost 3 bases, with 11 bases spanning the gap. Looked up from germline, CDR1 is SEHNR and CDR2 is FQNEAQ (reference sequence). The CDR3 totals 15 residues. The chain joins TRBV7-9 to TRBJ2-3; D possibly corresponds to TRBD1 (6 bases). This clonotype was sampled from a young woman with alopecia areata. Some clones in this sample may be carry-over from other donors' samples. The specimen comprised whole blood, sampled in connection with sensitization to the hapten diphenylcyclopropenone (DPC). CDR3 sequence (DNA): TGTGCCAGCAGCTTAGGGGCAGGGGAGACAGATACGCAGTATTTT. This sequence encodes CASSLGAGETDTQYF.